The 18 T cell receptor beta chains given below trace back to one sample, sequenced in a study of blood T cell repertoires in COVID-19 (dated by TCRdb to 2018 to 2021). Library preparation employed the immunoSEQ multiplex PCR assay. The source is immuneACCESS, and TCRdb retained only in-frame sequences with V and J called. Part of the clones is not carried over; for the studies checked, unresolved V genes explain less than half of this, and the remainder is unexplained. This sample comprises about 160,000 clones, over 80% of them detected only once. The ten largest make up 8% to 9.5% of the sample. Source material: peripheral blood. The receptor source for this set is an elderly woman with active or convalescent COVID-19.

This chain joins TRBV7-9 and TRBJ2-1; 8 positions agree with TRBD2. The germline gives CDR1 SEHNR, CDR2 FQNEAQ (reference sequence). The CDR3 sequence is 16 residues long. The ends lost 5 bases at V and 3 bases at J; junction bases unmatched: 9. The CDR3 reads CASSPGGGTSYNEQFF. DNA for the CDR3: TGTGCCAGCAGCCCCGGGGGCGGGACTAGCTACAATGAGCAGTTCTTC.

V gene TRBV29-1 combines with J gene TRBJ1-4; no firm D call. The ends were cut back, 5 bases at V and 7 bases at J, with 8 bases in the middle. This CDR3 region has 11 residues. Germline-derived CDR1 and CDR2 are SQVTM and ANQGSEA. The CDR3 DNA follows: TGCAGCGTTCGAGAAAGTGAAAAACTGTTTTTT. Translated: CSVRESEKLFF.

The chain recombines TRBV27 with TRBJ1-3; D might be TRBD1 (6 bases). This CDR3 region has 16 residues. Deletions cut 6 bases from V and 0 bases from J, with 15 bases between. CDR1 is MNHEY and CDR2 is SMNVEV in the germline V gene (reference sequence). The CDR3 loop reads CASSPLDRPSGNTIYF. DNA of the CDR3: TGTGCCAGCAGCCCCCTCGACAGGCCCTCTGGAAACACCATATATTTT.

This sequence joins TRBV6-2 or TRBV6-3 and TRBJ2-7; perhaps TRBD2 as D (7 bases). The V gene lost 6 bases and the J gene lost 3 bases, with 12 bases spanning the gap. Per germline, CDR1 MNHEY and CDR2 SVGEGT. The CDR3 is 13 amino acids. The CDR3 region is CASSAGALYEQYF. In DNA, the CDR3 is TGTGCCAGCAGCGCGGGGGCCCTCTACGAGCAGTACTTC.

J is TRBJ2-5 and V is TRBV24-1; TRBD2 might be the D (6 bases). CDR1 and CDR2 from the germline V gene are KGHDR and SFDVKD. The CDR3 length is 15 residues. Trimming took off 4 bases at V and 4 bases at J, with 15 bases between the two ends. The CDR3 region has the DNA TGTGCCACCAGTGACTCGTCGCAAGCGGGAGAGACCCAGTACTTC. It is translated as CATSDSSQAGETQYF.

The chain combines TRBV19 with TRBJ1-1; tentative D call: TRBD1 (5 bases). Germline V lookup: CDR1 LNHDA, CDR2 SQIVND (reference sequence). V was pared by 7 bases and J by 1 base, with 16 bases between. This CDR3 contains 15 residues. The CDR3 region is CASIVRGQANTEAFF. CDR3 DNA: TGTGCCAGTATAGTTAGGGGCCAAGCGAACACTGAAGCTTTCTTT.

V is TRBV9 and J is TRBJ1-5, with a tentative D call TRBD1 (5 bases). The V end lost 4 bases, the J end lost 0 bases, and 11 bases lay between the germline ends. The CDR3 has 15 amino acids. The germline V gene encodes CDR1 SGDLS and CDR2 YYNGEE. The CDR3 loop is CASSPGGYSNQPQHF. The CDR3 DNA reads TGTGCCAGCAGCCCTGGGGGGTATAGCAATCAGCCCCAGCATTTT.

The genes are TRBV19 and TRBJ2-3; D gene unclear. Germline V gene sequence: CDR1 LNHDA, CDR2 SQIVND (reference sequence). The CDR3 is 14 residues long. The V end was cut by 6 bases, the J end by 0 bases, with 10 bases between. The DNA for the CDR3 is TGTGCCAGTAGGGCGGAACCTAGCACAGATACGCAGTATTTT. Translation: CASRAEPSTDTQYF.

This clone was counted a single time. V usage is TRBV6-2 or TRBV6-3 and J usage is TRBJ1-6, with 8 nucleotides matching TRBD1. Germline CDR1 and CDR2: MNHEY and SVGEGT. Trimming took 2 bases from V and 10 from J; bases not matched to a gene: 13. This CDR3 contains 17 residues. CDR3 loop: CASSYDRTGSVLSPLHF. Written as DNA, the CDR3 is TGTGCCAGCAGTTACGACCGGACAGGGTCTGTATTATCACCCCTCCACTTT.

This chain connects TRBV15 to TRBJ2-7; TRBD2 aligns across 13 bases. The CDR3 spans 18 residues. The germline V gene has CDR1 LNHNV and CDR2 YYDKDF (reference sequence). Germline trimming cut 3 bases from V and 2 bases from J; bases unmatched to any gene: 10. CDR3 amino acids: CATSRRATSGGQTYEQYF. The CDR3 bases are TGTGCCACCAGCAGGAGGGCGACTAGCGGGGGGCAAACCTACGAGCAGTACTTC.

The chain joins TRBV11-2 to TRBJ2-3; no clear D gene. Trimming stripped 3 bases from V and 1 base from J, with 8 bases between. The CDR3 consists of 14 residues. CDR1 is SGHAT and CDR2 is FQNNGV in the germline V gene. CDR3 protein: CASSFTRGTDTQYF. DNA for the CDR3: TGTGCCAGCAGCTTTACTCGAGGCACAGATACGCAGTATTTT.

This chain connects TRBV19 to TRBJ2-1; no clear D. V was clipped by 7 bases and J by 5 bases, with 12 bases between them. This CDR3 is built from 13 residues. Germline V gene lookup returns CDR1 LNHDA and CDR2 SQIVND (reference sequence). In DNA, the CDR3 is TGTGCCAGTACCCTAAGTATAAACAATGAGCAGTTCTTC. It is translated as CASTLSINNEQFF. Combining the CDR3 with reference TRBV19 and TRBJ2-1 gives the whole variable domain DGGITQSPKYLFRKEGQNVTLSCEQNLNHDAMYWYRQDPGQGLRLIYYSQIVNDFQKGDIAEGYSVSREKKESFPLTVTSAQKNPTAFYLCASTLSINNEQFFGPGTRLTVL.

This chain joins TRBV9 and TRBJ2-1, with 11 nucleotides matching TRBD2. V gave up 3 bases and J gave up 4 bases; unmatched junction bases: 3. CDR1 SGDLS and CDR2 YYNGEE come from the germline V gene. This CDR3 is 15 amino acids long. The chain's CDR3 is CASSARLAGYNEQFF. The CDR3 bases are TGTGCCAGCAGCGCCCGACTAGCGGGGTACAATGAGCAGTTCTTC.

The chain has TRBV29-1 and TRBJ2-2; D ambiguous. Trimming cost V 7 bases and J 6 bases, with 9 bases left between them. This CDR3 has 11 residues. The germline gives CDR1 SQVTM, CDR2 ANQGSEA. CDR3 amino acids: CSGRFAGELFF. In nucleotides, the CDR3 is TGCAGCGGTCGTTTCGCCGGGGAGCTGTTTTTT.

V gene TRBV6-2 or TRBV6-3 combines with J gene TRBJ1-1; 9 bases map to TRBD1. The length of the CDR3 is 15 residues. The germline gives CDR1 MNHEY, CDR2 SVGEGT. J was trimmed by 1 base and V by 2 bases; bases with no gene match: 2. The CDR3 reads CASSYPGQGNTEAFF. CDR3 sequence (DNA): TGTGCCAGCAGTTACCCGGGACAGGGGAACACTGAAGCTTTCTTT.

The V and J genes are TRBV27 and TRBJ2-3; 8 bases match TRBD1. Germline CDR1 MNHEY, CDR2 SMNVEV (reference sequence). The trim removed 6 bases at V and 0 bases at J, leaving 17 bases unmatched. The CDR3 is made up of 19 amino acids. In DNA, the CDR3 is TGTGCCAGCAGACCGGACAGGGTCCTCCTGCAAACTAGCACAGATACGCAGTATTTT. Its translation: CASRPDRVLLQTSTDTQYF.

The chain recombines TRBV12-3 or TRBV12-4 with TRBJ1-5; D is ambiguous. The CDR3 consists of 13 residues. V was trimmed by 3 bases and J by 8 bases, leaving 11 bases between them. The CDR3 region is CASSLGLPEPQHF. The CDR3 DNA sequence: TGTGCCAGCAGTTTGGGCCTCCCAGAGCCCCAGCATTTT.

This clone has more than one count but fewer than ten. This sequence joins TRBV5-5 and TRBJ1-1; no firm D call. This CDR3 spans 18 amino acids. Trimming left V 5 bases short and J 2 bases short, with 25 bases between. Per germline, CDR1 SGHKS and CDR2 YYEKEE (reference sequence). CDR3 nucleotides: TGTGCCAGCAGTCCCGACTCGATTGTCCGCCGCGGTAACACTGAAGCTTTCTTT. Encoded protein: CASSPDSIVRRGNTEAFF.